Sequencing of this TCR beta chain was carried out in a study of glioma-infiltrating T cells after dendritic cell vaccination. Study-level points and caveats: TCR clonality showed no direct relationship with survival.

Details on this clone: What it binds is unknown.

Trimming stripped 1 base from V and 4 bases from J, with 15 bases between. CDR1 and CDR2 from the germline V gene are SGHNT and YENEEA. There are 16 residues in the CDR3. Sequenced by immunoSEQ multiplex PCR; TCRdb stores in-frame clones only, minus some. The sample includes around 90,000 clones, 79% of them seen just once. The V gene is TRBV11-3, the J gene TRBJ2-3, with TRBD1 as a possible D gene (6 bases). The sequence came from a human donor with glioblastoma. Sequencing was performed on blood, taken before dendritic cell vaccination. The CDR3 sequence: CASSLGTLGAADTQYF. The CDR3, as DNA: TGTGCCAGCAGCTTAGGGACCCTGGGGGCGGCAGATACGCAGTATTTT.